This is a list of T cell receptor beta chains from one sample in a study of PD-1 blockade in classical Hodgkin lymphoma. Using immunoSEQ multiplex PCR, the repertoire was profiled, and TCRdb retains in-frame clones only, with some absent. The data show roughly 140,000 clones, just under 80% seen once. This material consisted of peripheral blood mononuclear cells (PBMCs), taken before the second cycle of nivolumab. All receptors come from a human donor with classical Hodgkin lymphoma. The CDR3 runs from the conserved cysteine through the conserved F or W. A D gene is named only where the DNA matches it firmly. Expanded clones are given a class, and other clones once, few, many or no size at all.

>.|TRBJ2-7|.|TRBV10-3
CAISEGTTKLPYEQYF
TGTGCCATCAGTGAGGGGACGACAAAACTCCCCTACGAGCAGTACTTC
>.|TRBJ1-5|.|TRBV6-1
CASSPREAGQPQHF
TGTGCCAGCAGTCCCAGGGAAGCCGGGCAGCCCCAGCATTTT
>.|TRBJ1-3|TRBD1|TRBV6-1
CASSERDRGAGNTIYF
TGTGCCAGCAGTGAGCGCGACAGGGGGGCTGGAAACACCATATATTTT
>once|TRBJ2-2|.|TRBV27
CASSLRYTGELFF
TGTGCCAGCAGTTTGCGGTACACCGGGGAGCTGTTTTTT
>.|TRBJ2-1|.|TRBV21-1
CASSSPRGDPNEQFF
TGTGCCAGCAGCTCACCAAGGGGGGATCCAAATGAGCAGTTCTTC
>once|TRBJ2-3|TRBD2|TRBV6-5
CASSYRRGGTDTQYF
TGTGCCAGCAGTTACAGGCGCGGGGGAACAGATACGCAGTATTTT
>.|TRBJ2-1|.|TRBV5-1
CASSLLASSSYNEQFF
TGCGCCAGCAGCTTGTTGGCGTCGAGCTCCTACAATGAGCAGTTCTTC
>few|TRBJ2-3|.|TRBV19
CASSMELTDTQYF
TGTGCCAGTAGTATGGAATTGACAGATACGCAGTATTTT
>.|TRBJ1-2|TRBD1|TRBV11-2
CASRFTGANPGNYGYTF
TGTGCCAGCAGGTTTACAGGGGCCAACCCTGGTAACTATGGCTACACCTTC
>.|TRBJ2-3|TRBD2|TRBV27
CASSLGLAGAGTDTQYF
TGTGCCAGCAGTTTAGGACTAGCGGGGGCAGGCACAGATACGCAGTATTTT
>.|TRBJ2-7|.|TRBV5-1
CASSREYEQYF
TGCGCCAGCAGCCGGGAGTACGAGCAGTACTTC
>once|TRBJ2-7|.|TRBV29-1
CSVAGATYEQYF
TGCAGCGTGGCCGGGGCAACCTACGAGCAGTACTTC
>.|TRBJ1-2|TRBD1|TRBV7-6
CASSFGQGWIYGYTF
TGTGCCAGCAGTTTTGGACAGGGGTGGATTTATGGCTACACCTTC
>.|TRBJ2-1|.|TRBV6-6
CASSSGPRSYNEQFF
TGTGCCAGCAGTTCGGGACCACGTTCCTACAATGAGCAGTTCTTC